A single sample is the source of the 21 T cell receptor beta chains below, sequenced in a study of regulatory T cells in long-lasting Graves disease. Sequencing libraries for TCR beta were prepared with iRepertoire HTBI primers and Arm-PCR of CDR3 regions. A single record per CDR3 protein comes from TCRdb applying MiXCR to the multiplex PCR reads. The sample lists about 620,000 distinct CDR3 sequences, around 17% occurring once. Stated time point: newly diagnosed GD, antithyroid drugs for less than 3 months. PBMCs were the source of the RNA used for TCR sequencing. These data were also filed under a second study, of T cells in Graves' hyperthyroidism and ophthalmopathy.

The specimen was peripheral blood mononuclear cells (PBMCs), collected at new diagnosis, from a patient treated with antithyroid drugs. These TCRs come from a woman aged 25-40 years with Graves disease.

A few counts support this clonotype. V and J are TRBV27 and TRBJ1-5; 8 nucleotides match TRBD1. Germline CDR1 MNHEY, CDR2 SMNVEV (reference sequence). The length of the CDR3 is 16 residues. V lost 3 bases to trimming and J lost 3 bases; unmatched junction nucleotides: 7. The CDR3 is CASSFIRDRTNQPQHF. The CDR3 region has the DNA TGTGCCAGCAGTTTCATTCGGGACAGGACCAATCAGCCCCAGCATTTT.

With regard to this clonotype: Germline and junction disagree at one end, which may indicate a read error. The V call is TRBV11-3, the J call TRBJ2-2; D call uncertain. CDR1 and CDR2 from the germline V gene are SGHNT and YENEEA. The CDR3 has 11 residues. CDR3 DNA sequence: TGTGCCGGCAGCCTTAACCGGGAGCTGTTTTTT. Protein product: CAGSLNRELFF.

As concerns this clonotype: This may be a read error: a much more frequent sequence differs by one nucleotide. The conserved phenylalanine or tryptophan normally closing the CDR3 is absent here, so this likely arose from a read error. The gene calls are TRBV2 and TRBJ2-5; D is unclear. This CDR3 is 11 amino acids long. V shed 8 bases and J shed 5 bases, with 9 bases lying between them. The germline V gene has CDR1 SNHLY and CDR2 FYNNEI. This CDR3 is CASEDAETQYL. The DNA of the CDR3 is TGTGCCAGCGAGGATGCCGAGACCCAGTACCTC.

The CDR3 sequence: CAFASDSTDTQYF. CDR3 bases: TGTGCCTTCGCTAGCGACAGCACAGATACGCAGTATTTT. The chain couples TRBV6-2 or TRBV6-3 to TRBJ2-3; D perhaps matches TRBD2 (6 bases). The germline V gene encodes CDR1 MNHEY and CDR2 SVGEGT. V gave up 11 bases and J gave up 0 bases, with 12 bases separating them. The CDR3 runs to 13 residues.

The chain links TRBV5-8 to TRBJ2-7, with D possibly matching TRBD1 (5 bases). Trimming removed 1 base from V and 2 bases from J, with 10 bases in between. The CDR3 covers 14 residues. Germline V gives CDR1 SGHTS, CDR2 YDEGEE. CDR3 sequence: CASSLIAGPYEQYF. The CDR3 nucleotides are TGTGCCAGCAGCTTGATCGCAGGGCCCTACGAGCAGTACTTC.

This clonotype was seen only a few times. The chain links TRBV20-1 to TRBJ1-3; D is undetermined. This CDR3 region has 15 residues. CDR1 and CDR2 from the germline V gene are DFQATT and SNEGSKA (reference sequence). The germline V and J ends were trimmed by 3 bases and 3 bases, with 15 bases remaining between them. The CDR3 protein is CSARRHAPRGNTIYF. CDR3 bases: TGCAGTGCTAGGAGACACGCGCCGCGTGGAAACACCATATATTTT.

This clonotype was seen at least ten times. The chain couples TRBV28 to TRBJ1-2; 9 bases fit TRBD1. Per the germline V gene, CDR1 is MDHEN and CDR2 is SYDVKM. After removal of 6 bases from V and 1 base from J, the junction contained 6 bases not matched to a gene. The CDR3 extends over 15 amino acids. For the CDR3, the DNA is TGTGCCAGCAGAGATGGACAGGGGAATAACTATGGCTACACCTTC. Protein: CASRDGQGNNYGYTF.

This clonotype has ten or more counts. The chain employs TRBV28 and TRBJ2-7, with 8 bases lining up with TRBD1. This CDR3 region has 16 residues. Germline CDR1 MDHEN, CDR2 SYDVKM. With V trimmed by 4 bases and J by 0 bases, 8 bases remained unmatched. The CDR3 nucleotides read TGTGCCAGCAGTTCGCCCCGGACAGGGAGCTCCTACGAGCAGTACTTC. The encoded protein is CASSSPRTGSSYEQYF.

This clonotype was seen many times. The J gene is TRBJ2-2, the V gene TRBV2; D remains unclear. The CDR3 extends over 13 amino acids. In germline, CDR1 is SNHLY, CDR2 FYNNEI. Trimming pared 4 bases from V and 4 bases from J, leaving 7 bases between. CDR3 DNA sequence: TGTGCCAGCAGTGCCCACCCCACCGGGGAGCTGTTTTTT. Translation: CASSAHPTGELFF.

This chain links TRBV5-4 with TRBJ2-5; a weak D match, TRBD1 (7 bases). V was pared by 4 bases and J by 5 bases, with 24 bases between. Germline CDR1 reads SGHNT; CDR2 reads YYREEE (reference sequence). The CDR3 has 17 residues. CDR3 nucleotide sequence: TGTGCCAGCAGCCGGACAGGCGTACAATCAGGAGGGGAGACCCAGTACTTC. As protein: CASSRTGVQSGGETQYF.

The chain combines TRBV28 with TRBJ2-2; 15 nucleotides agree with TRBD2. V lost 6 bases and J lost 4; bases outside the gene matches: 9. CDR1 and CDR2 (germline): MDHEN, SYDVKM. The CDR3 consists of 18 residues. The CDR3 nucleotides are TGTGCCAGCAGCGGCCCGGGACTAGCGGGAGGTAGCACCGGGGAGCTGTTTTTT. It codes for CASSGPGLAGGSTGELFF. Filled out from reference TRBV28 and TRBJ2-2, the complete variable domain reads DVKVTQSSRYLVKRTGEKVFLECVQDMDHENMFWYRQDPGLGLRLIYFSYDVKMKEKGDIPEGYSVSREKKERFSLILESASTNQTSMYLCASSGPGLAGGSTGELFFGEGSRLTVL.

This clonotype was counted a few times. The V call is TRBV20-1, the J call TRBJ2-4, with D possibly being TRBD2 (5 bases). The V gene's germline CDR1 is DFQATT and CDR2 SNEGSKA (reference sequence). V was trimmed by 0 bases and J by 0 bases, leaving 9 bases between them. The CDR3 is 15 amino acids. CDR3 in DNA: TGCAGTGCTAGAGATTTGAGGGAAGCCAAAAACATTCAGTACTTC. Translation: CSARDLREAKNIQYF.

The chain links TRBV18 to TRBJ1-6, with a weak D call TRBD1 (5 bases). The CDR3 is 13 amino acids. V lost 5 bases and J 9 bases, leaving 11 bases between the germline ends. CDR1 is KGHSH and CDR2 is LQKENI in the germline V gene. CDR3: CASSVGGISPLHF. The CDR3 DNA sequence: TGTGCCAGCTCAGTCGGGGGTATTTCACCCCTCCACTTT. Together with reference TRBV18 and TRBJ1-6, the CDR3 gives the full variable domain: NAGVMQNPRHLVRRRGQEARLRCSPMKGHSHVYWYRQLPEEGLKFMVYLQKENIIDESGMPKERFSAEFPKEGPSILRIQQVVRGDSAAYFCASSVGGISPLHFGNGTRLTVT.

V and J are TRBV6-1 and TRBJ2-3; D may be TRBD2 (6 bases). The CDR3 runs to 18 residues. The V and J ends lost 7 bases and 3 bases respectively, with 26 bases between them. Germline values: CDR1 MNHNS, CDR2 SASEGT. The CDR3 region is CASTILPPPGGLTDTQYF. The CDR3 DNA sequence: TGTGCCAGCACCATCCTACCTCCGCCAGGAGGGCTAACAGATACGCAGTATTTT.

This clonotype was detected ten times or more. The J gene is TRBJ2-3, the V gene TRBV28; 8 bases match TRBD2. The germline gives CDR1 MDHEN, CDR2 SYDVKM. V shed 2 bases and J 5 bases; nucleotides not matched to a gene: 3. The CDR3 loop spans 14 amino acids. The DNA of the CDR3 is TGTGCCAGCAGTTTACGGCTAGCGGGAGATACGCAGTATTTT. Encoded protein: CASSLRLAGDTQYF.

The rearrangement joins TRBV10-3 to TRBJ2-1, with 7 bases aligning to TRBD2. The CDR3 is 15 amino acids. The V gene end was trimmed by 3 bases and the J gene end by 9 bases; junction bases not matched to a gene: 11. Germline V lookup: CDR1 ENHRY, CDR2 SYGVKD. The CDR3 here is CAISDYTMKRGEQFF. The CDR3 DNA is TGTGCCATCAGTGACTACACTATGAAGCGGGGTGAGCAGTTCTTC.

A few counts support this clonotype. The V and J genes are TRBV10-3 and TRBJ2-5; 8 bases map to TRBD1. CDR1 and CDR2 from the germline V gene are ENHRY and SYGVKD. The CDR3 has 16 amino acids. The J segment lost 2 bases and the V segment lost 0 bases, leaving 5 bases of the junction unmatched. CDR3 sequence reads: CAISESGQGVQETQYF. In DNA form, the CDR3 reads TGTGCCATCAGTGAGTCAGGACAGGGCGTGCAAGAGACCCAGTACTTC.

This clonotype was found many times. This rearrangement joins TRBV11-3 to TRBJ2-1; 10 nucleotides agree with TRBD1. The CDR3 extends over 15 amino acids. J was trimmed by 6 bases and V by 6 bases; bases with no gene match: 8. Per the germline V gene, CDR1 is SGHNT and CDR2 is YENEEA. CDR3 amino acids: CASSTGTGEVNEQFF. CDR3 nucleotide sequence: TGTGCCAGCAGTACCGGGACAGGGGAGGTCAATGAGCAGTTCTTC.

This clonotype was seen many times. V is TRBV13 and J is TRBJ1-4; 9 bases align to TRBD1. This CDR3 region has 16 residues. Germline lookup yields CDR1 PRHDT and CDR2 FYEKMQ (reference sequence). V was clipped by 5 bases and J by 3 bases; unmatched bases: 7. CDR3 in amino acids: CASSIKTGGPNEKLFF. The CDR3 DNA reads TGTGCCAGCAGCATAAAGACAGGGGGACCTAATGAAAAACTGTTTTTT.

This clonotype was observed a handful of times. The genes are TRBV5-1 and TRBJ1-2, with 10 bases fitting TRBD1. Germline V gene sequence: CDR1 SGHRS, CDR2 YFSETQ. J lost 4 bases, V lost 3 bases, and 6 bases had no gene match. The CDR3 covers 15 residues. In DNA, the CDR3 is TGCGCCAGCAGCTCGACAGGGGGCTGGGGCTATGGCTACACCTTC. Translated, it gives CASSSTGGWGYGYTF.

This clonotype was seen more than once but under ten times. The CDR3 bases are TGTGCCAGCAGCCCGTTACCGGGACAGGGGGCTGGTGAGCAGTTCTTC. It yields the protein CASSPLPGQGAGEQFF. The chain employs TRBV11-3 and TRBJ2-1; 12 bases match TRBD1. Germline assignment: CDR1 SGHNT and CDR2 YENEEA. CDR3 length: 16 residues. Unmatched junction bases numbered 11, after V lost 5 bases and J lost 9 bases.